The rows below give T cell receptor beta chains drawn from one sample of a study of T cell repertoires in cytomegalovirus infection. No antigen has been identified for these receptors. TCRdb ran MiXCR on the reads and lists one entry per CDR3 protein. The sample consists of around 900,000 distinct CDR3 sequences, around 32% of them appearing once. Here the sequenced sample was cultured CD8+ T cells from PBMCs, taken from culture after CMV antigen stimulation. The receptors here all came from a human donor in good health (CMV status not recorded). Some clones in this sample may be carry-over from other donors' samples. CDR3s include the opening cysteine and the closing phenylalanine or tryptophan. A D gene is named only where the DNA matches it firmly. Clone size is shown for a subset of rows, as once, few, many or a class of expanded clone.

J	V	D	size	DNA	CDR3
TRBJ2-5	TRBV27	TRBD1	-	TGTGCCAGCAGCCAGAGACAGGGGCCTTTCCAAGAGACCCAGTACTTC	CASSQRQGPFQETQYF
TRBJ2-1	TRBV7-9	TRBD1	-	TGTGCCAGCAGCCCAGGACAGGGGGCGAGGTCTTACTACAATGAGCAGTTCTTC	CASSPGQGARSYYNEQFF
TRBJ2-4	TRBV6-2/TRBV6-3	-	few	TGTGCCAGCAGTTACCCGCAGACCTTAGCCAAAAACATTCAGTACTTC	CASSYPQTLAKNIQYF
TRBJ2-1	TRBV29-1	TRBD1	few	TGCAGCGTTGAAGGTCAGGGGGTTGACAATGAGCAGTTCTTC	CSVEGQGVDNEQFF
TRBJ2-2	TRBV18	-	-	TGTGCCAGCTCACTCGATCCAGGGCTCCCCGCGAACACCGGGGAGCTGTTTTTT	CASSLDPGLPANTGELFF
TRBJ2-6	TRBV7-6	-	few	TGTGCCAGCAGCCCCGCATCCTCTGGGGCCAACGTCCTGACTTTC	CASSPASSGANVLTF
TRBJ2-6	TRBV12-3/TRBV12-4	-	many	TGTGCCAGCATCAATAGGAGGGAGGCTGGGGCCAACGTCCTGACTTTC	CASINRREAGANVLTF
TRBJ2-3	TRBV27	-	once	TGTGCCAGCAGTTTAGGGGCGCCCCAGGAGACAGATACGCAGTATTTT	CASSLGAPQETDTQYF
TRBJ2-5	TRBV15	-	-	TGTGCCACCAGCAGAACCGGACTGGGTCAGGAGACCCAGTACTTC	CATSRTGLGQETQYF
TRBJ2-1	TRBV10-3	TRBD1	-	TGTGCCATCAGTGAGTCAGGCAGGGGGCTTCACCATGAGCAGTTCTTC	CAISESGRGLHHEQFF
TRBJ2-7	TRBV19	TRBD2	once	TGTGCCAGTAGTAGCGGGGGAAATGCCTACGAGCAGCACTTC	CASSSGGNAYEQHF
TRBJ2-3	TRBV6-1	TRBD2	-	TGTGCCAGCAGTGAATTATTAATCCGCGGGGGGATAGATACGCAGTATTTT	CASSELLIRGGIDTQYF
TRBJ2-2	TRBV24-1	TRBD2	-	TGTGCCACCAGTGACCAGGGACTAGCGGGGGGGCCCACCGGGGAGCTGTTTTTT	CATSDQGLAGGPTGELFF
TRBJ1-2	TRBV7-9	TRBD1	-	TGTGCCAGCAGCCCAGGGACAGCCCGAGATGGCTACACCTTC	CASSPGTARDGYTF
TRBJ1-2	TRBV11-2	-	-	TGTGCCAGCAGCGCCACGTCGGTCTATGGCTACACCTTC	CASSATSVYGYTF
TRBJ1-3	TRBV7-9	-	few	TGTGCCAGCAGCTCTTCGTGGGGAGGCTCTGGAAACACCATATATTTT	CASSSSWGGSGNTIYF
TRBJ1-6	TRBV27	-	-	TGTGCCAGCAGTATACAGAATTCACCCCTCCACTTT	CASSIQNSPLHF
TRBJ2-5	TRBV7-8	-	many	TGTGCCAGCAGACGAACACAGGGGAGGGAGACCCAGTACTTC	CASRRTQGRETQYF
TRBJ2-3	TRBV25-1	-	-	TGTGCCAGCAGTGATACGGGCCGGGAAACAGATACGCAGTATTTT	CASSDTGRETDTQYF
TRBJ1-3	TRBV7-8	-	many	TGTGCCAGCAGCCACCGGGGCCGGAACACCATATATTTT	CASSHRGRNTIYF